Each of the 15 T cell receptor beta chains below was sequenced from the same sample in a study of blood T cell repertoires in COVID-19. Data came from immunoSEQ multiplex PCR; TCRdb stores just in-frame clones and leaves some out. The sample lists about 130,000 clones, 80% to 85% occurring once. What was sequenced was peripheral blood. Every receptor here comes from a woman aged 45-65 years with acute or convalescent COVID-19.

The V call is TRBV9, the J call TRBJ2-2, with 9 bases fitting TRBD2. The CDR3 runs 15 residues. Germline CDR1 and CDR2: SGDLS and YYNGEE. V lost 0 bases, J lost 6 bases, and 3 bases stayed unmatched. As DNA, the CDR3 is TGTGCCAGCAGCGTAGGGGTAGCGGGGGCCGGGGAGCTGTTTTTT. Protein product: CASSVGVAGAGELFF.

The chain is built from TRBV27 and TRBJ1-2; D ambiguous. V lost 8 bases and J 1 base, leaving 23 bases between the germline ends. Germline lookup yields CDR1 MNHEY and CDR2 SMNVEV (reference sequence). The CDR3 sequence is 17 residues long. CDR3 bases: TGTGCCAGCGCTCTGAACTTCGGGGTACTGAATAACTATGGCTACACCTTC. Residues: CASALNFGVLNNYGYTF.

This sequence joins TRBV4-1 and TRBJ2-5; 7 bases match TRBD1. The germline V gene encodes CDR1 MGHRA and CDR2 YSYEKL. The ends lost 1 base at V and 2 bases at J; junction bases unmatched: 10. This CDR3 region has 17 residues. The CDR3 DNA reads as TGCGCCAGCAGCCAAGCCCGCGCCAGGACAGGACAAGAGACCCAGTACTTC. Translating gives CASSQARARTGQETQYF.

The J gene is TRBJ1-1, the V gene TRBV5-1, with 7 bases identical to TRBD1. Trimming at V came to 4 bases and at J to 3 bases, leaving 3 bases not matched to a gene. CDR3 size: 13 residues. Germline V gives CDR1 SGHRS, CDR2 YFSETQ. The CDR3 reads CASSITGDTEAFF. CDR3 bases: TGCGCCAGCAGCATAACAGGGGACACTGAAGCTTTCTTT.

This chain joins TRBV11-3 and TRBJ1-1; no firm D call. V was cut by 2 bases and J by 5 bases, with 9 bases left in between. The V gene's germline CDR1 is SGHNT and CDR2 YENEEA. The CDR3 spans 13 residues. CDR3 in DNA: TGTGCCAGCAGCTTACGTGGCGGGACTGAAGCTTTCTTT. This encodes CASSLRGGTEAFF.

The chain recombines TRBV6-1 with TRBJ1-1; D gene ambiguous. The CDR3 has 15 amino acids. The germline V gene has CDR1 MNHNS and CDR2 SASEGT. Trimming stripped 1 base from V and 1 base from J, with 10 bases between. CDR3 DNA: TGTGCCAGCAGTGAAGAAACCAGTGGGAACACTGAAGCTTTCTTT. It specifies CASSEETSGNTEAFF.

This chain links TRBV7-9 with TRBJ2-5; 10 nucleotides line up with TRBD2. V was clipped by 5 bases and J by 5 bases; unmatched bases: 5. The germline V gene has CDR1 SEHNR and CDR2 FQNEAQ (reference sequence). The CDR3 runs 14 residues. The CDR3 here is CASSRGLALETQYF. For the CDR3, the DNA is TGTGCCAGCAGCCGGGGACTAGCGCTGGAGACCCAGTACTTC.

This rearrangement joins TRBV5-5 to TRBJ1-2; D gene ambiguous. This CDR3 is built from 14 residues. CDR1 is SGHKS and CDR2 is YYEKEE in the germline V gene (reference sequence). V shed 6 bases and J shed 4 bases, with 16 bases lying between them. The CDR3 bases are TGTGCCAGCAAGATTGGAACAGTAACCTATGGCTACACCTTC. Its translation is CASKIGTVTYGYTF. The complete variable domain, with remaining parts taken from reference TRBV5-5 and TRBJ1-2, reads DAGVTQSPTHLIKTRGQQVTLRCSPISGHKSVSWYQQVLGQGPQFIFQYYEKEERGRGNFPDRFSARQFPNYSSELNVNALLLGDSALYLCASKIGTVTYGYTFGSGTRLTVV.

This clone has a single count. This sequence joins TRBV6-1 and TRBJ1-6, with 7 bases fitting TRBD1. There are 17 residues in the CDR3. Germline V CDR1 and CDR2: MNHNS, SASEGT. V lost 3 bases, J lost 7 bases, and 12 bases stayed unmatched. This CDR3 is CASSDLPDRLPNSPLHF. In nucleotides, the CDR3 is TGTGCCAGCAGTGACCTACCGGACAGGCTCCCCAATTCACCCCTCCACTTT.

This clone was seen once. The chain couples TRBV19 to TRBJ1-5; D might be TRBD1 (5 bases). The V gene lost 1 base and the J gene lost 6 bases, with 13 bases spanning the gap. Germline values: CDR1 LNHDA, CDR2 SQIVND (reference sequence). This CDR3 spans 15 amino acids. Here the CDR3 reads CASSIVWGGGQPQHF. CDR3 nucleotides: TGTGCCAGTAGTATAGTGTGGGGCGGTGGTCAGCCCCAGCATTTT.

V usage is TRBV5-6 and J usage is TRBJ2-5, with 10 bases identical to TRBD1. Per the germline V gene, CDR1 is SGHDT and CDR2 is YYEEEE. This CDR3 comprises 16 residues. The V gene end was trimmed by 2 bases and the J gene end by 4 bases; junction bases not matched to a gene: 8. The CDR3 sequence: CASSLPGTGDGETQYF. The CDR3 DNA is TGTGCCAGCAGCTTACCCGGGACAGGGGACGGAGAGACCCAGTACTTC. Full variable domain (outside the CDR3, taken from reference TRBV5-6 and TRBJ2-5): DAGVTQSPTHLIKTRGQQVTLRCSPKSGHDTVSWYQQALGQGPQFIFQYYEEEERQRGNFPDRFSGHQFPNYSSELNVNALLLGDSALYLCASSLPGTGDGETQYFGPGTRLLVL.

The DNA for the CDR3 is TGTGCCAGCGCCCCGGGCACCTTACTAGTCAACACCATATATTTT. Protein: CASAPGTLLVNTIYF. The chain links TRBV28 to TRBJ1-3; D gene unclear. Germline CDR1 reads MDHEN; CDR2 reads SYDVKM. This CDR3 is 15 amino acids long. With 8 bases removed from V and 7 bases from J, the gap between germline ends came to 21 bases.

The rearrangement joins TRBV2 to TRBJ2-1; no clear D. Per germline, CDR1 SNHLY and CDR2 FYNNEI. This CDR3 is 16 amino acids long. V gave up 3 bases and J gave up 0 bases, with 12 bases separating them. The CDR3 here is CASSDSGLSSYNEQFF. Written as DNA, the CDR3 is TGTGCCAGCAGTGATAGTGGGCTGAGCTCCTACAATGAGCAGTTCTTC.

The V call is TRBV18, the J call TRBJ1-5; D is perhaps TRBD1 (5 bases). With 4 bases removed from V and 7 bases from J, the gap between germline ends came to 11 bases. The CDR3 covers 13 residues. CDR1 is KGHSH, CDR2 LQKENI, per germline. The CDR3 loop reads CASSRGVEQPQHF. Written as DNA, the CDR3 is TGTGCCAGCTCACGGGGGGTGGAACAGCCCCAGCATTTT.

This sequence joins TRBV5-1 and TRBJ1-1; 8 bases agree with TRBD1. Germline V CDR1 and CDR2: SGHRS, YFSETQ. This CDR3 is 16 amino acids long. V lost 5 bases to trimming and J lost 0 bases; unmatched junction nucleotides: 9. Here the CDR3 DNA reads TGCGCCAGCAGGGGTATGACAGGGGCATTGAACACTGAAGCTTTCTTT. Translating gives CASRGMTGALNTEAFF.